The T cell receptor beta chain under discussion was sequenced for a study of T cells in Graves' hyperthyroidism and ophthalmopathy. RNA transcripts gave rise to amplified TCR beta CDR3 regions. TCR CDR3 underwent first-round RT-PCR with the HTBI primer set. TCRdb independently ran MiXCR on the multiplex PCR reads; one entry per CDR3 protein. There are hundreds of thousands of distinct CDR3 sequences in the sample; roughly 14% occur only once, and 4.3% lies in the top ten. Under 3 months was the duration of disease in ophthalmopathy patients, who also had a Clinical Activity Score of at least 3 and a NOSPECS grade of at least 4. This CDR3 is built from 13 residues. Trimming shortened V by 5 bases and J by 5 bases, and 12 bases separated the two germline ends. The table lists this clonotype with many counts.

The chain couples TRBV12-3 or TRBV12-4 to TRBJ1-1, with D possibly matching TRBD1 (6 bases). Material for sequencing was blood. The receptor was derived from a woman aged 35 to 49 with Graves' ophthalmopathy. Here the CDR3 DNA reads TGTGCCAGCAGTGCTACAGGGAGAACTGAAGCTTTCTTT. This gives the protein CASSATGRTEAFF.